The 30 T cell receptor beta chains in this list originate from one sample, sequenced in a study of breast tumors, draining lymph nodes, adjacent tissues. TCRdb re-called the multiplex PCR reads through MiXCR, storing one row per CDR3 protein. The sample yields about 150,000 distinct CDR3 sequences, approximately 20% seen once. Axillary draining lymph nodes of breast cancer patients supplied the node samples. Sequenced: axillary lymph node tissue. These receptor sequences come from a female donor with breast cancer. Some clones in this sample may be carry-over from other donors' samples.

On this clonotype itself: Given a much more abundant clone one base away, this may be a read error. This chain links TRBV3-1 with TRBJ2-7; 9 bases fit TRBD1. Germline CDR1 is LGHDT and CDR2 is YNNKEL (reference sequence). The CDR3 is made up of 16 amino acids. The CDR3 DNA reads TGTGCCAGCGGCCAAGGAACTACAGGGGGCTGGTACGAGCAGTACTTC. Translating it yields CASGQGTTGGWYEQYF.

The V call is TRBV18, the J call TRBJ2-3; no definite D call. Per the germline V gene, CDR1 is KGHSH and CDR2 is LQKENI. The CDR3 has 15 amino acids. V shed 4 bases and J shed 0 bases, with 11 bases lying between them. CDR3 amino acids: CASSRALGSTDTQYF. CDR3 coding DNA: TGTGCCAGCTCACGTGCGTTGGGGAGCACAGATACGCAGTATTTT. The full variable domain, its missing parts supplied by reference TRBV18 and TRBJ2-3, is NAGVMQNPRHLVRRRGQEARLRCSPMKGHSHVYWYRQLPEEGLKFMVYLQKENIIDESGMPKERFSAEFPKEGPSILRIQQVVRGDSAAYFCASSRALGSTDTQYFGPGTRLTVL.

This chain connects TRBV5-1 to TRBJ2-2, with 7 nucleotides matching TRBD1. The V segment lost 2 bases and the J segment 0 bases; nucleotides outside the gene matches: 7. Germline loops: CDR1 SGHRS, CDR2 YFSETQ. The CDR3 consists of 17 residues. Here the CDR3 DNA reads TGCGCCAGCAGCTTATGCAGGGGGTTCGCGAACACCGGGGAGCTGTTTTTT. Its protein is CASSLCRGFANTGELFF. The full variable domain, in which reference TRBV5-1 and TRBJ2-2 provide the parts outside the CDR3, is KAGVTQTPRYLIKTRGQQVTLSCSPISGHRSVSWYQQTPGQGLQFLFEYFSETQRNKGNFPGRFSGRQFSNSRSEMNVSTLELGDSALYLCASSLCRGFANTGELFFGEGSRLTVL.

Ten or more counts support this clonotype. This chain joins TRBV27 and TRBJ2-1, with D maybe TRBD1 (6 bases). Germline CDR1 is MNHEY and CDR2 is SMNVEV (reference sequence). V lost 5 bases to trimming and J lost 7 bases, with 12 bases between them. This CDR3 is 13 amino acids long. Here the CDR3 DNA reads TGTGCCAGCAGTCCAGGGACACTAAATGAGCAGTTCTTC. Amino acid sequence: CASSPGTLNEQFF.

As regards this clonotype: A junction boundary mismatches the germline segment, possibly from a read error. The V call is TRBV18, the J call TRBJ1-6; 7 bases fit TRBD1. This CDR3 is 14 amino acids long. Germline lookup yields CDR1 KGHSH and CDR2 LQKENI. CDR3 sequence (DNA): TGTGCCAGCTCACCATGGACAGGCAATTCACTCCTCCACTTT. Translating gives CASSPWTGNSLLHF.

This clonotype was detected many times. The chain carries TRBV5-1 and TRBJ2-7; no firm D call. Between the trimmed V and J ends, which lost 0 bases and 3 bases, there was a span of 16 bases. Per the germline V gene, CDR1 is SGHRS and CDR2 is YFSETQ. This CDR3 spans 16 amino acids. The chain's CDR3 is CASSLDNPFPLYEQYF. In DNA form, the CDR3 reads TGCGCCAGCAGCTTGGATAACCCCTTTCCCCTCTACGAGCAGTACTTC.

The sample holds many counts of this clonotype. The CDR3: CASGLHGTGGYEQYF. The CDR3 bases are TGTGCCAGCGGCTTACACGGGACAGGGGGTTACGAGCAGTACTTC. This sequence joins TRBV6-1 and TRBJ2-7, with 11 positions matching TRBD1. With 8 bases clipped from V and 4 bases from J, the junction kept 10 bases outside the gene matches. Per the germline V gene, CDR1 is MNHNS and CDR2 is SASEGT. This CDR3 region has 15 residues.

This clonotype was counted many times. This sequence joins TRBV19 and TRBJ1-4, with D tentatively TRBD1 (5 bases). The CDR3 is 13 residues long. Germline CDR1 is LNHDA and CDR2 is SQIVND (reference sequence). Trimming took off 8 bases at V and 5 bases at J, with 12 bases between the two ends. CDR3 DNA sequence: TGTGCCAGTGAACCGGGACGGAATGAAAAACTGTTTTTT. Its translation: CASEPGRNEKLFF.

This clonotype was counted many times. V and J are TRBV4-2 and TRBJ2-2; 11 nucleotides line up with TRBD2. The V segment lost 4 bases and the J segment 1 base; nucleotides outside the gene matches: 5. CDR1 and CDR2 from the germline V gene are LGHNA and YNFKEQ. The CDR3 sequence is 17 residues long. DNA for the CDR3: TGTGCCAGCAGCCCCGGGCTAGCGGGAGGGAACACCGGGGAGCTGTTTTTT. Translated, it gives CASSPGLAGGNTGELFF.

Concerning this clonotype: Possible read error: a much larger clone is one base away. The rearrangement uses TRBV5-1 and TRBJ2-2; a weak D match, TRBD2 (5 bases). This CDR3 is built from 15 residues. Germline CDR1 is SGHRS and CDR2 is YFSETQ. CDR3 coding DNA: TGCGCCAGCAGCTTGGGACAAAAGAACACCGGGGAGCCGTTTTTT. This sequence encodes CASSLGQKNTGEPFF. Complete variable domain (other parts from reference TRBV5-1 and TRBJ2-2): KAGVTQTPRYLIKTRGQQVTLSCSPISGHRSVSWYQQTPGQGLQFLFEYFSETQRNKGNFPGRFSGRQFSNSRSEMNVSTLELGDSALYLCASSLGQKNTGEPFFGEGSRLTVL.

This clonotype was detected many times. The chain joins TRBV5-1 to TRBJ2-3; 7 bases fit TRBD2. J was trimmed by 6 bases and V by 1 base; bases with no gene match: 5. The CDR3 is 14 amino acids. Germline V gives CDR1 SGHRS, CDR2 YFSETQ. As DNA, the CDR3 is TGCGCCAGCAGCTTGTGGACTAGGTCCGATACGCAGTATTTT. Its translation: CASSLWTRSDTQYF.

Regarding this clonotype: This may be a read error, as it is one base from a much larger clone. The rearrangement links TRBV2 to TRBJ1-4; D uncertain. Germline-derived CDR1 and CDR2 are SNHLY and FYNNEI. Trimming removed 8 bases at V and 12 bases at J, with 13 bases between. The CDR3 extends over 11 amino acids. The CDR3 DNA reads TGTGCCAGCGGGCGGGAGGAAGAACTGTTTTTT. Translating gives CASGREEELFF.

In its sample, this clonotype was seen many times. This rearrangement joins TRBV5-4 to TRBJ2-3; D is possibly TRBD2 (6 bases). The V gene's germline CDR1 is SGHNT and CDR2 YYREEE (reference sequence). CDR3 length: 15 amino acids. V was shortened by 4 bases and J by 4 bases, with 16 bases between the two germline ends. The CDR3 DNA reads as TGTGCCAGCAGCCCCCAGGGAGGCCGCGCAGATACGCAGTATTTT. Translating it yields CASSPQGGRADTQYF.

The chain recombines TRBV5-1 with TRBJ1-5; TRBD1 matches 8 bases. Trimming removed 4 bases from V and 5 bases from J; junction bases left unmatched: 8. This CDR3 has 15 amino acids. The germline CDR1 and CDR2 sequences are SGHRS and YFSETQ. The CDR3 DNA reads TGCGCCAGCAGCCCCGCAGGGGGCGTCTATCAGCCCCAGCATTTT. Its protein product is CASSPAGGVYQPQHF. Based on the CDR3 plus reference TRBV5-1 and TRBJ1-5, the full variable domain is KAGVTQTPRYLIKTRGQQVTLSCSPISGHRSVSWYQQTPGQGLQFLFEYFSETQRNKGNFPGRFSGRQFSNSRSEMNVSTLELGDSALYLCASSPAGGVYQPQHFGDGTRLSIL.

This clonotype was seen repeatedly, ten times or more. The chain recombines TRBV20-1 with TRBJ1-4; 10 nucleotides line up with TRBD1. Trimming took 3 bases from V and 2 from J; bases not matched to a gene: 0. CDR3 length: 14 amino acids. Germline CDR1 and CDR2: DFQATT and SNEGSKA (reference sequence). CDR3 loop: CSARDRGTNEKLFF. The CDR3 nucleotides are TGCAGTGCTAGGGACAGGGGGACTAATGAAAAACTGTTTTTT.

This clonotype was counted many times. V is TRBV5-8 and J is TRBJ2-3, with 10 bases identical to TRBD2. Trimming took 4 bases from V and 4 from J; bases not matched to a gene: 9. CDR1 is SGHTS, CDR2 YDEGEE, per germline. The CDR3 length is 16 residues. CDR3 in amino acids: CASSRGASGSSDTQYF. Written as DNA, the CDR3 is TGTGCCAGCAGCAGGGGCGCTAGCGGGAGCTCAGATACGCAGTATTTT. Together with reference TRBV5-8 and TRBJ2-3, the CDR3 gives the full variable domain: EAGVTQSPTHLIKTRGQQATLRCSPISGHTSVYWYQQALGLGLQFLLWYDEGEERNRGNFPPRFSGRQFPNYSSELNVNALELEDSALYLCASSRGASGSSDTQYFGPGTRLTVL.

This clonotype was recorded at least ten times. The chain joins TRBV20-1 to TRBJ2-7; TRBD2 aligns across 12 bases. Per the germline V gene, CDR1 is DFQATT and CDR2 is SNEGSKA (reference sequence). This CDR3 is built from 12 residues. This CDR3 is CSGLAGNYEQYF. The CDR3, as DNA: TGCTCAGGACTAGCGGGAAACTACGAGCAGTACTTC.

This clonotype was counted many times. The J gene is TRBJ2-7, the V gene TRBV20-1; TRBD1 might be the D (6 bases). The CDR3 consists of 12 residues. The V gene's germline CDR1 is DFQATT and CDR2 SNEGSKA (reference sequence). V lost 6 bases and J lost 0, with 9 bases in between. The CDR3 DNA is TGCAGTGCCAGGACAGCCTCCTACGAGCAGTACTTC. It translates to CSARTASYEQYF.

This clonotype has at least ten counts. V gene TRBV25-1 combines with J gene TRBJ1-3; D ambiguous. Per germline, CDR1 MGHDK and CDR2 SYGVNS. This CDR3 region has 14 residues. V lost 2 bases and J lost 1, with 6 bases in between. CDR3 loop: CASSEPASGNTIYF. CDR3 sequence (DNA): TGTGCCAGCAGTGAACCGGCTTCTGGAAACACCATATATTTT.

This clonotype was picked up many times. The V and J genes are TRBV20-1 and TRBJ1-2; no clear D gene. V gave up 3 bases and J gave up 0 bases, with 11 bases separating them. Germline CDR1 DFQATT, CDR2 SNEGSKA (reference sequence). CDR3 length: 14 amino acids. CDR3 DNA sequence: TGCAGTGCTAGTTTGGGAACCTCTAACTATGGCTACACCTTC. Amino acid sequence: CSASLGTSNYGYTF.

This clonotype was detected many times. The V and J genes are TRBV24-1 and TRBJ2-3; D gene unclear. The germline CDR1 and CDR2 sequences are KGHDR and SFDVKD. The CDR3 contains 12 residues. Trimming cost V 2 bases and J 2 bases, with 1 base left between them. In nucleotides, the CDR3 is TGTGCCACCAGTGATTCCACAGATACGCAGTATTTT. Amino acids: CATSDSTDTQYF.

This clonotype was seen only once. A single base separates this from a much larger clone, so it may be a read error. The chain carries TRBV12-3 or TRBV12-4 and TRBJ2-1; 10 bases line up with TRBD2. The CDR3 length is 15 residues. As DNA, the CDR3 is TGTGCCAGCAGTTCATCGGGACTAGCGTACAATAAGCAGTTCTTC. Encoded protein: CASSSSGLAYNKQFF.

At least ten counts were recorded for this clonotype. V gene TRBV6-2 or TRBV6-3 combines with J gene TRBJ2-1, with D perhaps TRBD2 (6 bases). Trimming removed 7 bases from V and 8 bases from J, with 18 bases in between. The germline V gene has CDR1 MNHEY and CDR2 SVGEGT. CDR3 size: 14 residues. The CDR3 DNA is TGTGCCAGCATAAGAGGCGGGGTTACGGATGAGCAGTTCTTC. Translating it yields CASIRGGVTDEQFF.

The chain couples TRBV5-1 to TRBJ1-6; 10 bases are a match to TRBD1. CDR3 length equals 15 residues. The V gene end was trimmed by 0 bases and the J gene end by 9 bases; junction bases not matched to a gene: 3. Germline-derived CDR1 and CDR2 are SGHRS and YFSETQ. The CDR3 nucleotides read TGCGCCAGCAGCTTGGGCGGACAGGGGGTTTCACCCCTCCACTTT. Its translation is CASSLGGQGVSPLHF.

The chain's CDR3 is CASRSGISDYNEQFF. The CDR3 DNA is TGTGCCAGTAGGTCCGGGATTAGCGACTACAATGAGCAGTTCTTC. The chain carries TRBV19 and TRBJ2-1; a possible D gene is TRBD2 (5 bases). Germline V gene data show CDR1 as LNHDA and CDR2 as SQIVND (reference sequence). The CDR3 sequence is 15 residues long. V lost 6 bases, J lost 3 bases, and 15 bases lay in between.

This clonotype was observed many times. The chain uses TRBV5-1 and TRBJ2-3; 7 bases line up with TRBD2. Germline V gene lookup returns CDR1 SGHRS and CDR2 YFSETQ. This CDR3 comprises 14 residues. V dropped 4 bases and J dropped 2; count of bases not matched to a gene: 4. CDR3 protein: CASSPSGTTDTQYF. In nucleotides, the CDR3 is TGCGCCAGCAGCCCGAGCGGGACCACAGATACGCAGTATTTT.

This clonotype has at least ten counts. The V and J genes are TRBV12-5 and TRBJ2-3; D may be TRBD1 (6 bases). This CDR3 is 15 amino acids long. The ends were cut back, 1 base at V and 7 bases at J, with 15 bases in the middle. Germline CDR1 reads LGHNT; CDR2 reads FRNRAP. CDR3 amino acids: CASGLGQATSNTQYF. The DNA of the CDR3 is TGTGCTAGTGGTTTGGGACAGGCCACCTCGAATACGCAGTATTTT.

This clonotype was seen many times. The chain recombines TRBV12-3 or TRBV12-4 with TRBJ2-1; 8 bases match TRBD2. V gave up 5 bases and J gave up 8 bases; unmatched junction bases: 11. This CDR3 comprises 15 residues. The CDR3 DNA reads as TGTGCCAGCAGTGGAGGGCTAGCGGGTGCCGATGAGCAGTTCTTC. Translating gives CASSGGLAGADEQFF.

This clonotype was seen more than once but under ten times. This rearrangement joins TRBV19 to TRBJ2-3; TRBD1 agrees at 11 bases. Losses at the gene ends were 4 bases for V and 5 bases for J; bases not matched to a gene: 5. This CDR3 is 15 amino acids long. The germline V gene has CDR1 LNHDA and CDR2 SQIVND (reference sequence). CDR3 in DNA: TGTGCCAGTAGTACCGGGACAGGGGGGAAAGATACGCAGTATTTT. The encoded protein is CASSTGTGGKDTQYF.

The table lists this clonotype with many counts. CDR3 in amino acids: CASRGLAGVNEQFF. In DNA form, the CDR3 reads TGTGCCAGCAGGGGACTAGCGGGAGTAAATGAGCAGTTCTTC. This chain links TRBV12-3 or TRBV12-4 with TRBJ2-1, with 14 bases lining up with TRBD2. This CDR3 contains 14 residues. The J segment lost 7 bases and the V segment lost 6 bases, leaving 2 bases of the junction unmatched.